This passage covers 15 T cell receptor beta chains from one sample sequenced in a study of T cell responses to AZD1222 COVID-19 vaccine. Data came from immunoSEQ multiplex PCR; TCRdb stores just in-frame clones and leaves some out. The sample shows over 150,000 clones, around 90% of them seen only once. The sample in question was peripheral blood, obtained on day 0 of AZD1222 vaccination. The source of these receptors is an adult in good health.

In DNA form, the CDR3 reads TGTGCCAGCAGCTTCTCCGGGACAGGAACTGAAGCTTTCTTT. It translates to CASSFSGTGTEAFF. The chain employs TRBV5-6 and TRBJ1-1; 8 bases match TRBD1. Per the germline V gene, CDR1 is SGHDT and CDR2 is YYEEEE. This CDR3 has 14 residues. With V trimmed by 2 bases and J by 5 bases, 5 bases remained unmatched. The variable domain in full, with the rest retrieved from reference TRBV5-6 and TRBJ1-1, is DAGVTQSPTHLIKTRGQQVTLRCSPKSGHDTVSWYQQALGQGPQFIFQYYEEEERQRGNFPDRFSGHQFPNYSSELNVNALLLGDSALYLCASSFSGTGTEAFFGQGTRLTVV.

The chain has TRBV10-3 and TRBJ2-5; D might be TRBD1 (5 bases). This CDR3 spans 12 amino acids. Per germline, CDR1 ENHRY and CDR2 SYGVKD. V was trimmed by 6 bases and J by 2 bases, leaving 7 bases between them. The chain's CDR3 is CAIRGQQETQYF. The CDR3 nucleotides are TGTGCCATCAGGGGGCAGCAAGAGACCCAGTACTTC.

The CDR3 reads CSVEVLGDEQFF. CDR3 DNA: TGCAGCGTTGAAGTTTTGGGAGATGAGCAGTTCTTC. This sequence joins TRBV29-1 and TRBJ2-1, with D perhaps TRBD2 (5 bases). The V and J ends lost 1 base and 8 bases respectively, with 9 bases between them. This CDR3 contains 12 residues. Looked up from germline, CDR1 is SQVTM and CDR2 is ANQGSEA.

This CDR3 is CASSLRPGVAGQHQPQHF. CDR3 DNA sequence: TGTGCCAGCAGTTTACGGCCAGGGGTTGCAGGCCAGCATCAGCCCCAGCATTTT. The chain employs TRBV28 and TRBJ1-5, with a tentative D call TRBD1 (6 bases). CDR1 is MDHEN and CDR2 is SYDVKM in the germline V gene. V lost 2 bases, J lost 5 bases, and 22 bases lay in between. The CDR3 runs 18 residues.

This clone has just one count. The chain is built from TRBV15 and TRBJ2-2, with D perhaps TRBD1 or TRBD2 (6 bases each). The CDR3 covers 16 residues. Germline CDR1 is LNHNV and CDR2 is YYDKDF (reference sequence). Trimming stripped 6 bases from V and 5 bases from J, with 19 bases between. In DNA, the CDR3 is TGTGCCACCAGAAACGCGTGGGGGGCGCGTACCGGGGAGCTGTTTTTT. This codes for CATRNAWGARTGELFF.

This chain uses TRBV29-1 with TRBJ1-1; TRBD1 agrees at 10 bases. Trimming removed 5 bases from V and 4 bases from J; junction bases left unmatched: 4. The CDR3 spans 13 residues. Germline CDR1 is SQVTM and CDR2 is ANQGSEA. CDR3 region: CSVSGQGVTEAFF. As DNA, the CDR3 is TGCAGCGTTTCCGGACAGGGGGTCACTGAAGCTTTCTTT.

This rearrangement joins TRBV5-1 to TRBJ1-3; D is unresolved. Trimming took 0 bases from V and 4 from J, leaving 14 bases between them. Per the germline V gene, CDR1 is SGHRS and CDR2 is YFSETQ. This CDR3 is 16 amino acids long. The chain's CDR3 is CASSLAGLLGGNTIYF. The CDR3 bases are TGCGCCAGCAGCTTGGCTGGGCTATTAGGAGGAAACACCATATATTTT.

The chain recombines TRBV19 with TRBJ1-2, with 7 nucleotides matching TRBD1. The CDR3 sequence is 13 residues long. Trimming took 5 bases from V and 5 from J; bases not matched to a gene: 5. Per the germline V gene, CDR1 is LNHDA and CDR2 is SQIVND (reference sequence). CDR3 sequence (DNA): TGTGCCAGTAGTGTCGGCAGGGGGTATGGCTACACCTTC. It encodes CASSVGRGYGYTF.

About this clone: At the DNA level, this CDR3 is encoded by other sequences in the same sample as well. J is TRBJ1-4 and V is TRBV4-3; a possible D gene is TRBD1 (5 bases). The V and J ends lost 0 bases and 8 bases respectively, with 7 bases between them. Germline V gives CDR1 LGHNA, CDR2 YSLEER. The CDR3 has 13 residues. The CDR3 nucleotides read TGCGCCAGCAGCCAAGAGGGGGGGGAAAAACTGTTTTTT. It is translated as CASSQEGGEKLFF.

The chain links TRBV4-1 to TRBJ2-3; 10 bases fit TRBD2. The germline V gene encodes CDR1 MGHRA and CDR2 YSYEKL. The CDR3 sequence is 15 residues long. The ends lost 3 bases at V and 3 bases at J; junction bases unmatched: 3. CDR3 sequence reads: CASSQLAGGTDTQYF. The CDR3 DNA is TGCGCCAGCAGCCAGTTAGCGGGGGGAACAGATACGCAGTATTTT.

V usage is TRBV7-6 and J usage is TRBJ2-7; D is perhaps TRBD2 (6 bases). Germline V gene lookup returns CDR1 SGHVS and CDR2 FNYEAQ. V dropped 1 base and J dropped 7 bases, with 17 bases sitting between them. The CDR3 extends over 15 amino acids. The CDR3 loop reads CASSLGGGPPGEQYF. In DNA form, the CDR3 reads TGTGCCAGCAGCTTAGGCGGAGGGCCTCCGGGGGAGCAGTACTTC.

The V call is TRBV11-3, the J call TRBJ2-7; TRBD1 matches at 7 bases. Germline CDR1 is SGHNT and CDR2 is YENEEA. The CDR3 length is 17 residues. J was trimmed by 3 bases and V by 3 bases; bases with no gene match: 14. Here the CDR3 DNA reads TGTGCCAGCAGCTTTGTAAGGCAGCCGGGACAGAGCTACGAGCAGTACTTC. Residues: CASSFVRQPGQSYEQYF.

V is TRBV29-1 and J is TRBJ1-2, with TRBD1 as a possible D gene (6 bases). Trimming left V 4 bases short and J 4 bases short, with 10 bases between. The CDR3 covers 12 residues. Germline CDR1 SQVTM, CDR2 ANQGSEA. The CDR3: CSVVGTRYGYTF. The CDR3 nucleotides read TGCAGCGTTGTCGGGACACGCTATGGCTACACCTTC.

This chain uses TRBV11-2 with TRBJ2-3; perhaps D is TRBD1 or TRBD2 (5 bases each). There are 13 residues in the CDR3. V lost 1 base, J lost 7 bases, and 9 bases lay in between. CDR1 is SGHAT and CDR2 is FQNNGV in the germline V gene. DNA of the CDR3: TGTGCCAGCAGCTTAGCCGAGGGGAATACGCAGTATTTT. It is translated as CASSLAEGNTQYF.

The chain carries TRBV19 and TRBJ2-2; 7 nucleotides match TRBD1. Germline V CDR1 and CDR2: LNHDA, SQIVND (reference sequence). The CDR3 is 15 amino acids. The V and J ends lost 1 base and 5 bases, in that order; junction bases with no gene match: 4. The CDR3 DNA is TGTGCCAGTAGTATAGGGGACAGTAAGACCGGGGAGCTGTTTTTT. This translates into CASSIGDSKTGELFF.